Presented here are 19 T cell receptor beta chains from one specimen sequenced in a study of post-analysis software for immune sequencing data. Study findings and constraints: TRBV segments more frequent in patients than in controls numbered several and included TRBV5-6, TRBV5-1 and TRBV20-1.

The antigens these receptors bind are not known. Unique molecular identifiers were built into the TCR beta cDNA libraries. TCRdb itself ran the PCR reads through MiXCR, one entry per CDR3 protein. This table has 380,000 or so distinct CDR3 sequences, less than 35% appearing once. The sample comprised blood. These receptors all stem from a girl aged 5-17 years with multiple sclerosis.

The V call is TRBV6-6, the J call TRBJ2-3; tentatively, D is TRBD1 (5 bases). The germline V gene has CDR1 MNHNY and CDR2 SVGAGI (reference sequence). The V and J ends lost 3 bases and 2 bases respectively, with 9 bases between them. The CDR3 covers 14 residues. The CDR3 DNA reads as TGTGCCAGCAGTTATACAGGTTCCACAGATACGCAGTATTTT. Amino acid sequence: CASSYTGSTDTQYF.

The rearrangement uses TRBV5-1 and TRBJ1-1; D uncertain. Germline CDR1 and CDR2: SGHRS and YFSETQ. The CDR3 is 16 amino acids. V lost 5 bases to trimming and J lost 1 base, with 18 bases between them. CDR3 DNA sequence: TGCGCCAGCAGGGGCGAGTACCCGGATGGGAACACTGAAGCTTTCTTT. Residues: CASRGEYPDGNTEAFF.

The chain links TRBV6-2 or TRBV6-3 to TRBJ1-1, with D possibly being TRBD1 (5 bases). CDR1 MNHEY and CDR2 SVGEGT come from the germline V gene. Trimming removed 4 bases at V and 1 base at J, with 13 bases between. CDR3 length: 15 residues. This chain's CDR3 is CASSFSITGNTEAFF. The CDR3 coding sequence is TGTGCCAGCAGTTTCTCGATCACAGGGAACACTGAAGCTTTCTTT.

There are a few counts of this clonotype. This chain's CDR3 is CASSYSQGAHNEQFF. The CDR3 DNA follows: TGTGCCAGCAGTTACTCACAGGGAGCTCACAATGAGCAGTTCTTC. The chain combines TRBV6-5 with TRBJ2-1; the D gene is possibly TRBD1 (6 bases). CDR1 MNHEY and CDR2 SVGAGI come from the germline V gene. Trimming shortened V by 0 bases and J by 5 bases, and 11 bases separated the two germline ends. This CDR3 is built from 15 residues.

The chain carries TRBV5-1 and TRBJ2-1; 12 nucleotides line up with TRBD2. This CDR3 contains 18 residues. V lost 3 bases and J lost 6; bases outside the gene matches: 13. CDR1 is SGHRS and CDR2 is YFSETQ in the germline V gene. The CDR3 protein is CASSSLGLAGGIVNEQFF. CDR3 sequence (DNA): TGCGCCAGCAGCTCCCTTGGGCTAGCGGGGGGGATTGTCAATGAGCAGTTCTTC.

This chain connects TRBV7-6 to TRBJ2-7, with no clear D. The germline V and J ends were trimmed by 5 bases and 3 bases, with 11 bases remaining between them. This CDR3 has 13 residues. Germline values: CDR1 SGHVS, CDR2 FNYEAQ. For the CDR3, the DNA is TGTGCCAGCAGCCCTCTTCCAGTCTACGAGCAGTACTTC. Translated: CASSPLPVYEQYF.

This clonotype was observed a single time. The V gene is TRBV7-2, the J gene TRBJ1-5; no reliable D call. Trimming removed 1 base from V and 7 bases from J, with 14 bases in between. CDR1 is SGHTA and CDR2 is FQGNSA in the germline V gene. This CDR3 is built from 15 residues. The CDR3 loop is CASSLGPGDRQPQHF. The CDR3, as DNA: TGTGCCAGCAGCTTAGGCCCGGGTGATAGACAGCCCCAGCATTTT.

This clonotype was observed a handful of times. The rearrangement uses TRBV12-3 or TRBV12-4 and TRBJ2-3, with 8 nucleotides matching TRBD2. This CDR3 is built from 17 residues. Trimming removed 0 bases from V and 4 bases from J; junction bases left unmatched: 9. CDR3: CASSLAVLAGHPDTQYF. CDR3 coding DNA: TGTGCCAGCAGTTTAGCCGTCCTAGCGGGCCACCCAGATACGCAGTATTTT.

The chain carries TRBV10-3 and TRBJ2-3; weak D call: TRBD1 (6 bases). Deletions cut 4 bases from V and 6 bases from J, with 14 bases between. Germline CDR1 ENHRY, CDR2 SYGVKD. The CDR3 contains 14 residues. In nucleotides, the CDR3 is TGTGCCATCAGTGGAAGGGGGACAACCGATACGCAGTATTTT. Translation: CAISGRGTTDTQYF.

This clonotype occurred many times. For the CDR3, the DNA is TGTGCCAGCAGCTCCTTACCCGGGGAGCAGTACTTC. It encodes CASSSLPGEQYF. This chain uses TRBV7-2 with TRBJ2-7; D gene unclear. The V end lost 4 bases, the J end lost 7 bases, and 11 bases lay between the germline ends. The CDR3 has 12 amino acids. Germline V gene sequence: CDR1 SGHTA, CDR2 FQGNSA.

This clonotype was observed a few times. CDR3 region: CSVAGTENTEAFF. The CDR3, as DNA: TGCAGCGTGGCTGGGACAGAGAACACTGAAGCTTTCTTT. J is TRBJ1-1 and V is TRBV29-1; 7 nucleotides align to TRBD1. The CDR3 has 13 residues. Losses at the gene ends were 6 bases for V and 1 base for J; bases not matched to a gene: 5. From germline, CDR1 is SQVTM and CDR2 ANQGSEA. Drawing the rest from reference TRBV29-1 and TRBJ1-1, the complete variable domain is SAVISQKPSRDICQRGTSLTIQCQVDSQVTMMFWYRQQPGQSLTLIATANQGSEATYESGFVIDKFPISRPNLTFSTLTVSNMSPEDSSIYLCSVAGTENTEAFFGQGTRLTVV.

This clonotype turned up a few times. The rearrangement uses TRBV24-1 and TRBJ2-2; perhaps TRBD2 as D (5 bases). Germline lookup yields CDR1 KGHDR and CDR2 SFDVKD. V lost 1 base and J 6 bases, leaving 11 bases between the germline ends. The CDR3 covers 15 residues. The CDR3 sequence: CATSDFRKRAGELFF. The CDR3 coding sequence is TGTGCCACCAGTGATTTCCGAAAGAGGGCCGGGGAGCTGTTTTTT.

This clonotype has a handful of counts. The CDR3 is CAISSRGGTDTQYF. CDR3 DNA sequence: TGTGCCATCTCCTCGCGGGGGGGCACAGATACGCAGTATTTT. This chain uses TRBV10-3 with TRBJ2-3, with TRBD2 identical over 8 bases. With 8 bases clipped from V and 1 base from J, the junction kept 5 bases outside the gene matches. Germline V gene lookup returns CDR1 ENHRY and CDR2 SYGVKD. CDR3 size: 14 residues.

This clonotype was seen more than once but under ten times. This sequence joins TRBV2 and TRBJ2-6; TRBD1 matches at 8 bases. V lost 6 bases and J lost 0; bases outside the gene matches: 4. This CDR3 is built from 16 residues. The germline V gene encodes CDR1 SNHLY and CDR2 FYNNEI. The CDR3 loop reads CASSGQGGSGANVLTF. CDR3 in DNA: TGTGCCAGCAGCGGACAGGGCGGCTCTGGGGCCAACGTCCTGACTTTC.

The rearrangement joins TRBV5-5 to TRBJ1-6, with unresolved D. Germline values: CDR1 SGHKS, CDR2 YYEKEE (reference sequence). V lost 0 bases and J 5 bases, leaving 6 bases between the germline ends. The CDR3 runs to 14 residues. The CDR3: CASSLGIHNSPLHF. The CDR3 coding sequence is TGTGCCAGCAGCTTGGGCATACATAATTCACCCCTCCACTTT.

The chain combines TRBV29-1 with TRBJ1-2, with 9 bases lining up with TRBD1. Germline CDR1 and CDR2: SQVTM and ANQGSEA. V dropped 3 bases and J dropped 3; count of bases not matched to a gene: 8. The CDR3 is 15 residues long. In DNA, the CDR3 is TGCAGCGTTGACCCCACAGGGGGCGCTTACTATGGCTACACCTTC. Translated: CSVDPTGGAYYGYTF.

The V call is TRBV12-3 or TRBV12-4, the J call TRBJ2-1, with D hard to call. The V and J ends lost 5 bases and 9 bases respectively, with 8 bases between them. The CDR3 loop spans 11 amino acids. The CDR3 is CASSHGTEQFF. DNA for the CDR3: TGTGCCAGCAGTCATGGCACTGAGCAGTTCTTC.

On this clonotype: A read error may account for a junction end that differs from germline. The genes are TRBV18 and TRBJ1-1; D gene unclear. This CDR3 contains 12 residues. Per the germline V gene, CDR1 is KGHSH and CDR2 is LQKENI. The CDR3 loop reads CVSSPVETEAFF. CDR3 sequence (DNA): TGTGTCAGCTCACCAGTGGAAACTGAAGCTTTCTTT.

This chain uses TRBV27 with TRBJ1-2, with D perhaps matching TRBD1 (5 bases). CDR3 length: 14 residues. Between the trimmed V and J ends, which lost 1 base and 4 bases, there was a span of 10 bases. Germline lookup yields CDR1 MNHEY and CDR2 SMNVEV (reference sequence). The CDR3 DNA reads TGTGCCAGCAGTTTATTGGGGGAACCCTATGGCTACACCTTC. Its translation: CASSLLGEPYGYTF.